The 32 T cell receptor beta chains given below trace back to one sample, sequenced in a study of CD8 T cells in ankylosing spondylitis. MiXCR, applied by TCRdb to the 5' RACE reads, yields one record per CDR3 protein. This table holds hundreds of thousands of distinct CDR3 sequences, around 20% found once. Specimen: blood, either unsorted or a sorted T cell fraction (not recorded which). These receptors were collected from a female donor with ankylosing spondylitis or in good health (not recorded which).

The sample holds many counts of this clonotype. CDR3 in DNA: TGCAGTGCTAGGAGGGCGTCCGAGACCCAGTACTTC. As protein: CSARRASETQYF. The genes are TRBV20-1 and TRBJ2-5, with D tentatively TRBD2 (5 bases). The CDR3 totals 12 residues. V gave up 3 bases and J gave up 5 bases, with 10 bases separating them. The germline gives CDR1 DFQATT, CDR2 SNEGSKA (reference sequence).

This clonotype occurred many times. The chain carries TRBV12-3 or TRBV12-4 and TRBJ2-3, with a tentative D call TRBD2 (7 bases). This CDR3 region has 18 residues. Trimming shortened V by 4 bases and J by 3 bases, and 23 bases separated the two germline ends. This CDR3 reads CASSSTPGGGGGTDTQYF. The CDR3 DNA reads as TGTGCCAGCAGTTCCACCCCTGGGGGGGGAGGGGGAACAGATACGCAGTATTTT.

This clonotype showed up many times. The chain is built from TRBV24-1 and TRBJ2-2; tentative D call: TRBD2 (6 bases). The CDR3 loop spans 13 amino acids. The germline V gene has CDR1 KGHDR and CDR2 SFDVKD. V lost 10 bases and J 1 base, leaving 9 bases between the germline ends. CDR3 DNA: TGTGCCACGATGGAGGGGAACACCGGGGAGCTGTTTTTT. Encoded protein: CATMEGNTGELFF.

The rearrangement joins TRBV19 to TRBJ1-5; 10 nucleotides line up with TRBD1. The J segment lost 2 bases and the V segment lost 6 bases, leaving 10 bases of the junction unmatched. This CDR3 region has 17 residues. The V gene's germline CDR1 is LNHDA and CDR2 SQIVND (reference sequence). CDR3 nucleotides: TGTGCCAGTAGCGCCGGGGACAGGGGAGTAGGCAATCAGCCCCAGCATTTT. This sequence encodes CASSAGDRGVGNQPQHF.

A few counts support this clonotype. The V call is TRBV9, the J call TRBJ2-7; 7 nucleotides line up with TRBD1. V shed 2 bases, J shed 5 bases, and the junction held 7 bases outside the gene matches. The CDR3 has 14 residues. Per germline, CDR1 SGDLS and CDR2 YYNGEE. As DNA, the CDR3 is TGTGCCAGCAGCGTGGGACAGCCTATAGACGAGCAGTACTTC. It specifies CASSVGQPIDEQYF.

The chain recombines TRBV6-1 with TRBJ2-3, with 8 bases identical to TRBD1. V lost 6 bases to trimming and J lost 1 base; unmatched junction nucleotides: 9. Germline CDR1 reads MNHNS; CDR2 reads SASEGT. The CDR3 consists of 16 residues. The CDR3 sequence: CASSPFRGRGTDTQYF. In nucleotides, the CDR3 is TGTGCCAGCAGCCCATTCAGGGGGCGAGGCACAGATACGCAGTATTTT.

The genes are TRBV24-1 and TRBJ2-1; D unresolved. This CDR3 comprises 13 residues. Per germline, CDR1 KGHDR and CDR2 SFDVKD. The germline V and J ends were trimmed by 2 bases and 8 bases, with 9 bases remaining between them. Here the CDR3 DNA reads TGTGCCACCAGTGATTCCTCTTTGGATGAGCAGTTCTTC. This sequence encodes CATSDSSLDEQFF.

In its sample, this clonotype was seen a few times. V gene TRBV20-1 combines with J gene TRBJ2-3, with TRBD1 matching 8 bases. CDR1 is DFQATT, CDR2 SNEGSKA, per germline (reference sequence). The CDR3 extends over 16 amino acids. Trimming took 2 bases from V and 1 from J; bases not matched to a gene: 8. As DNA, the CDR3 is TGCAGTGCTAGACGGTACAGGGGGACCCGCACAGATACGCAGTATTTT. Protein product: CSARRYRGTRTDTQYF.

The rearrangement uses TRBV4-3 and TRBJ2-2; 10 bases map to TRBD2. J lost 5 bases, V lost 7 bases, and 7 bases had no gene match. This CDR3 contains 15 residues. Per the germline V gene, CDR1 is LGHNA and CDR2 is YSLEER. The CDR3, as DNA: TGCGCCAGCAACCTAGCGGGAGAAGGAACCGGGGAGCTGTTTTTT. This encodes CASNLAGEGTGELFF.

This clonotype was counted ten times or more. V and J are TRBV9 and TRBJ1-4; D not resolved. The ends were cut back, 3 bases at V and 3 bases at J, with 9 bases in the middle. Germline assignment: CDR1 SGDLS and CDR2 YYNGEE. The CDR3 runs to 14 residues. This CDR3 is CASSGIGPNEKLFF. The CDR3 DNA reads as TGTGCCAGCAGCGGAATAGGTCCTAATGAAAAACTGTTTTTT.

This clonotype was counted between two and nine times. This chain joins TRBV29-1 and TRBJ1-1, with a possible D match to TRBD1 (6 bases). Trimming took 6 bases from V and 9 from J, leaving 17 bases between them. Looked up from germline, CDR1 is SQVTM and CDR2 is ANQGSEA. CDR3 size: 12 residues. Here the CDR3 DNA reads TGCAGCGTCGCCCTCCCTCAGGGGAAAGCTTTCTTT. Amino acids: CSVALPQGKAFF.

This clonotype has at least ten counts. The rearrangement joins TRBV12-3 or TRBV12-4 to TRBJ1-5; the D gene is possibly TRBD1 (5 bases). Trimming stripped 6 bases from V and 0 bases from J, with 9 bases between. CDR3 length equals 14 residues. CDR3 protein: CASSAGNSNQPQHF. DNA of the CDR3: TGTGCCAGCAGCGCAGGGAATAGCAATCAGCCCCAGCATTTT.

The V gene is TRBV12-3 or TRBV12-4, the J gene TRBJ2-1; 9 nucleotides match TRBD1. CDR3 size: 16 residues. The ends lost 5 bases at V and 7 bases at J; junction bases unmatched: 12. The CDR3 nucleotides read TGTGCCAGCAGTCCGATCCGGGGACAGGGCTCGAATGAGCAGTTCTTC. Its translation is CASSPIRGQGSNEQFF.

The rearrangement uses TRBV10-3 and TRBJ2-7; maybe TRBD2 (5 bases). Trimming took 2 bases from V and 2 from J, leaving 10 bases between them. In germline, CDR1 is ENHRY, CDR2 SYGVKD. CDR3 length: 14 amino acids. The chain's CDR3 is CAISEGSAPYEQYF. CDR3 nucleotides: TGTGCCATCAGTGAGGGTAGCGCTCCCTACGAGCAGTACTTC.

For the CDR3, the DNA is TGCAGCGTTGAGGGGGTTTCTACAGATACGCAGTATTTT. Encoded protein: CSVEGVSTDTQYF. J is TRBJ2-3 and V is TRBV29-1, with D perhaps matching TRBD1 or TRBD2 (5 bases each). CDR1 is SQVTM, CDR2 ANQGSEA, per germline. V lost 3 bases to trimming and J lost 3 bases, with 10 bases between them. This CDR3 region has 13 residues.

The genes are TRBV2 and TRBJ1-1; 8 nucleotides agree with TRBD1. V dropped 9 bases and J dropped 0; count of bases not matched to a gene: 3. Germline V gene data show CDR1 as SNHLY and CDR2 as FYNNEI. This CDR3 is built from 13 residues. CDR3 sequence reads: CARGDRMNTEAFF. The CDR3 DNA reads TGTGCCAGGGGGGACAGGATGAACACTGAAGCTTTCTTT.

A few counts support this clonotype. The genes are TRBV20-1 and TRBJ2-3; D gene unclear. The CDR3 loop spans 16 amino acids. Germline values: CDR1 DFQATT, CDR2 SNEGSKA (reference sequence). The V end lost 0 bases, the J end lost 5 bases, and 18 bases lay between the germline ends. CDR3 coding DNA: TGCAGTGCTAGAGAGGAATCCTGGCTGGCTCGAGATACGCAGTATTTT. This sequence encodes CSAREESWLARDTQYF.

In this sample, this clonotype turned up a few times. The J gene is TRBJ2-3, the V gene TRBV2, with D possibly matching TRBD1 (5 bases). CDR1 and CDR2 from the germline V gene are SNHLY and FYNNEI. V lost 6 bases to trimming and J lost 3 bases, with 19 bases between them. The length of the CDR3 is 16 residues. CDR3 in DNA: TGTGCCAGCAGGTGGGGCAACCCGTCTCTGACAGATACGCAGTATTTT. Encoded protein: CASRWGNPSLTDTQYF.

This clonotype has a handful of counts. This chain connects TRBV12-3 or TRBV12-4 to TRBJ2-1; 7 nucleotides match TRBD2. Losses at the gene ends were 5 bases for V and 6 bases for J; bases not matched to a gene: 13. The CDR3 runs to 16 residues. The CDR3: CASSPLSGPEGNEQFF. The CDR3 coding sequence is TGTGCCAGCAGTCCACTTAGCGGGCCAGAAGGCAATGAGCAGTTCTTC.

This clonotype was counted between two and nine times. The J gene is TRBJ2-3, the V gene TRBV27; 10 bases map to TRBD1. Trimming cost V 1 base and J 6 bases; bases outside gene matches: 10. CDR1 is MNHEY and CDR2 is SMNVEV in the germline V gene (reference sequence). This CDR3 is 17 amino acids long. The CDR3 nucleotides read TGTGCCAGCAGTTTATATGCGGACAGGGGGTTTAGCGATACGCAGTATTTT. Translation gives CASSLYADRGFSDTQYF.

The table lists this clonotype with a few counts. The gene calls are TRBV6-1 and TRBJ2-2; D possibly uses TRBD1 or TRBD2 (6 bases each). This CDR3 comprises 15 residues. Germline V gene lookup returns CDR1 MNHNS and CDR2 SASEGT. The V end lost 7 bases, the J end lost 6 bases, and 18 bases lay between the germline ends. CDR3 residues: CASTETGTVPGELFF. Here the CDR3 DNA reads TGTGCCAGCACGGAAACAGGGACTGTCCCCGGGGAGCTGTTTTTT.

The chain is built from TRBV6-5 and TRBJ1-5; D is unclear. V was pared by 3 bases and J by 3 bases, with 6 bases between. The germline CDR1 and CDR2 sequences are MNHEY and SVGAGI. The CDR3 covers 13 residues. The CDR3 sequence is CASSYSFNQPQHF. CDR3 DNA: TGTGCCAGCAGTTATAGTTTCAATCAGCCCCAGCATTTT.

The chain combines TRBV6-1 with TRBJ2-7; D is possibly TRBD2 (5 bases). Trimming shortened V by 6 bases and J by 4 bases, and 16 bases separated the two germline ends. This CDR3 spans 14 amino acids. Germline CDR1 MNHNS, CDR2 SASEGT. This chain's CDR3 is CASRLRVESYEQYF. The CDR3 nucleotides are TGTGCCAGCAGACTGCGGGTCGAGAGTTACGAGCAGTACTTC.

V gene TRBV5-1 combines with J gene TRBJ2-5, with TRBD2 matching over 11 bases. With V trimmed by 1 base and J by 1 base, 6 bases remained unmatched. The CDR3 has 17 residues. The germline V gene encodes CDR1 SGHRS and CDR2 YFSETQ. The CDR3 DNA reads as TGCGCCAGCAGCTTGAGGCTAGCGGGAGGCTCCCAAGAGACCCAGTACTTC. Translating it yields CASSLRLAGGSQETQYF.

This rearrangement joins TRBV6-1 to TRBJ1-1; weak D call: TRBD1 (5 bases). CDR1 and CDR2 (germline): MNHNS, SASEGT. V dropped 6 bases and J dropped 5 bases, with 25 bases sitting between them. The CDR3 consists of 17 residues. Here the CDR3 DNA reads TGTGCCAGCAGAGGAAACACCGGGACCGTTAAGGGGACTGAAGCTTTCTTT. This translates into CASRGNTGTVKGTEAFF.

The V gene is TRBV6-1, the J gene TRBJ1-2, with D possibly TRBD1 on 6 matching bases. Germline-derived CDR1 and CDR2 are MNHNS and SASEGT. The germline V and J ends were trimmed by 8 bases and 4 bases, with 11 bases remaining between them. There are 12 residues in the CDR3. CDR3 in DNA: TGTGCCAGCCAACAGGGTAGCTATGGCTACACCTTC. It codes for CASQQGSYGYTF.

This clonotype was detected only once. V usage is TRBV11-3 and J usage is TRBJ1-6; the D gene is possibly TRBD1 (5 bases). Germline V gene lookup returns CDR1 SGHNT and CDR2 YENEEA. The germline V and J ends were trimmed by 2 bases and 16 bases, with 9 bases remaining between them. The CDR3 is made up of 11 amino acids. CDR3 DNA sequence: TGTGCCAGCAGCTTATTTTCAGGGCTCCACTTT. Translation: CASSLFSGLHF.

This clonotype was found once. This chain uses TRBV6-1 with TRBJ2-7; TRBD1 aligns across 10 bases. Germline CDR1 is MNHNS and CDR2 is SASEGT. The junction had 12 bases not matched to a gene; V was cut back by 8 bases and J by 5 bases. CDR3 length equals 15 residues. CDR3 bases: TGTGCCAGCTCTCTACAGACCGACAGGGGGCACGAGCAGTACTTC. Translating it yields CASSLQTDRGHEQYF.

This clonotype showed up just a few times. The chain employs TRBV12-3 or TRBV12-4 and TRBJ1-2; 7 positions match TRBD1. The CDR3 runs to 17 residues. Unmatched junction bases numbered 17, after V lost 7 bases and J lost 3 bases. CDR3 sequence (DNA): TGTGCCAGCACCAGATCGGACAGGCCCTCTCGCCACTATGGCTACACCTTC. This encodes CASTRSDRPSRHYGYTF.

This clonotype was observed a few times. The CDR3: CATSELAGQRADTQYF. CDR3 bases: TGTGCCACCAGTGAATTGGCGGGACAGAGGGCAGATACGCAGTATTTT. This chain joins TRBV24-1 and TRBJ2-3; D is perhaps TRBD1 (7 bases). V lost 4 bases to trimming and J lost 4 bases, with 17 bases between them. CDR1 and CDR2 from the germline V gene are KGHDR and SFDVKD. The CDR3 is 16 residues long.

The V call is TRBV28, the J call TRBJ2-1; 7 bases map to TRBD2. There are 14 residues in the CDR3. The germline V gene encodes CDR1 MDHEN and CDR2 SYDVKM. V trimming: 7 bases; J trimming: 8 bases; junction bases outside the gene matches: 11. CDR3 coding DNA: TGTGCCAGCAAGGTGGCGGGAGATAGGCATGAGCAGTTCTTC. This translates into CASKVAGDRHEQFF.

This clonotype was found a few times. The CDR3 DNA is TGTGCCAGCAGCCGAAGACGTCTAGCGGGAGCAGAGACCCAGTACTTC. Translated, it gives CASSRRRLAGAETQYF. V gene TRBV14 combines with J gene TRBJ2-5; 10 bases align to TRBD2. V gave up 4 bases and J gave up 4 bases; unmatched junction bases: 9. The germline V gene encodes CDR1 SGHDN and CDR2 FVKESK. There are 16 residues in the CDR3.